This is a list of T cell receptor beta chains from one sample in a study of blood T cell repertoires in COVID-19. Profiled with immunoSEQ multiplex PCR; TCRdb holds only in-frame clones, not every one. Among fewer than 200,000 clones, roughly 82% were seen once, and the ten largest hold more than 7.5%. What was sequenced was peripheral blood. These receptors all stem from a woman aged 70 to 79 with acute or convalescent COVID-19. CDR3s include the opening cysteine and the closing phenylalanine or tryptophan. D genes are given only for firm matches. A row's size may be missing; if present it is once, few, many or a size class.

clone_size j_call d_call v_call cdr3_aa cdr3_nt
- TRBJ1-5 - TRBV11-2 CASSLDLRQPQHF TGTGCCAGCAGCTTAGATTTGCGTCAGCCCCAGCATTTT
- TRBJ2-1 TRBD2 TRBV24-1 CATSPGLAGNYNEQFF TGTGCCACCAGCCCGGGACTAGCGGGGAATTACAATGAGCAGTTCTTC
- TRBJ1-2 - TRBV4-3 CASSQDWAGIGYGYTF TGCGCCAGCAGCCAAGACTGGGCAGGGATCGGCTATGGCTACACCTTC
few TRBJ1-1 - TRBV27 CASSSPGFVGSNRVSWYFGAFF TGTGCCAGCAGTTCCCCGGGATTTGTGGGTTCGAACAGGGTTTCGTGGTATTTTGGAGCTTTCTTT
- TRBJ1-3 - TRBV2 CASSERLTGNTIYF TGTGCCAGCAGTGAACGACTTACTGGAAACACCATATATTTT
- TRBJ1-3 - TRBV7-2 CASSAQTPNSGNTIYF TGTGCCAGCAGCGCCCAGACACCTAACTCTGGAAACACCATATATTTT
- TRBJ2-5 TRBD2 TRBV7-2 CASSHLAVQETQYF TGTGCCAGCAGCCACCTAGCGGTCCAAGAGACCCAGTACTTC
- TRBJ1-1 - TRBV6-1 CASSEREGGVAFF TGTGCCAGCAGTGAACGGGAGGGGGGCGTGGCTTTCTTT
- TRBJ2-2 - TRBV28 CASSFVQVAGELFF TGTGCCAGCAGTTTTGTACAGGTCGCCGGGGAGCTGTTTTTT
once TRBJ2-7 TRBD1 TRBV19 CASSTSGTGYEQYF TGTGCCAGTAGTACCTCCGGGACAGGGTACGAGCAGTACTTC
- TRBJ1-4 TRBD1 TRBV7-8 CASSLGQKNEKLFF TGTGCCAGCAGCTTGGGACAGAAGAATGAAAAACTGTTTTTT
- TRBJ2-7 TRBD2 TRBV11-3 CASSLERGEGYEQYF TGTGCCAGCAGCTTAGAACGGGGGGAGGGGTACGAGCAGTACTTC
- TRBJ2-7 - TRBV12-2 CASRLADGSSYEQYF TGTGCAAGTCGCTTAGCGGACGGGAGTTCCTACGAGCAGTACTTC
- TRBJ2-3 - TRBV2 CASSGIDTQYF TGTGCCAGCAGCGGGATTGATACGCAGTATTTT
- TRBJ2-2 - TRBV6-5 CASSAHGGGTGELFF TGTGCCAGCAGCGCCCACGGAGGCGGGACCGGGGAGCTGTTTTTT
- TRBJ2-7 - TRBV27 CASSGRGGVYEQYF TGTGCCAGCAGTGGAAGGGGGGGCGTCTACGAGCAGTACTTC